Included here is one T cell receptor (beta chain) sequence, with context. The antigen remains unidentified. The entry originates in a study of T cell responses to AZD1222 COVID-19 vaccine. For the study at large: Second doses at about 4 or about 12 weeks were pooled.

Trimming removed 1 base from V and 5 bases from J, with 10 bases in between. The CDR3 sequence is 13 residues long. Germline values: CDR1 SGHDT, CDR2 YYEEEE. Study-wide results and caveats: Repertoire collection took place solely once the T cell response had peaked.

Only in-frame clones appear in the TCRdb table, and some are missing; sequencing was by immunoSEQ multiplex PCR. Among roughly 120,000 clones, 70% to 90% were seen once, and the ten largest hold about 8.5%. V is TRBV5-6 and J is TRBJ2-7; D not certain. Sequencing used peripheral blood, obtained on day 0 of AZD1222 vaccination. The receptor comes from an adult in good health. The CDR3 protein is CASSLRRFNEQYF. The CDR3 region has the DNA TGTGCCAGCAGCTTGAGAAGGTTTAACGAGCAGTACTTC.